This T cell receptor (beta chain) came from a study of T cell responses to AZD1222 COVID-19 vaccine. Study-wide findings and caveats: The CD4 TCRs associated with vaccination extended across spike and predominated at 160-218 and 743-854. No repertoire was sampled before or during the peak T cell response, only after it.

As concerns this clone: Its antigen remains unidentified.

V shed 4 bases, J shed 3 bases, and the junction held 7 bases outside the gene matches. The CDR3 spans 16 residues. CDR1 and CDR2 from the germline V gene are SGHNT and YYREEE (reference sequence). Sequencing used immunoSEQ multiplex PCR; TCRdb keeps in-frame clones, though not all of them. The table shows some 130,000 clones, with 75% to 95% occurring only once. This TCR came from an adult in good health. This material consisted of peripheral blood, taken on day 0 of AZD1222 vaccination. The chain combines TRBV5-4 with TRBJ2-2; 9 bases agree with TRBD2. The CDR3 region has the DNA TGTGCCAGCAGCCTCTTAGCGGGAGTTGACACCGGGGAGCTGTTTTTT. Amino acids: CASSLLAGVDTGELFF.